The 11 T cell receptor beta chains presented below share a single source sample, sequenced in a study of T cell repertoires in cytomegalovirus infection. Using its own MiXCR run on the reads, TCRdb lists one record per CDR3 protein. This table has a few hundred thousand distinct CDR3 sequences, approximately 9.5% appearing once. The sequencing input was PBMCs. Source of these receptors: a human donor in good health (CMV status not recorded). Some clones in this sample may be carry-over from other donors' samples.

This clonotype was seen only a few times. The chain recombines TRBV7-9 with TRBJ2-2; 11 positions match TRBD2. The germline CDR1 and CDR2 sequences are SEHNR and FQNEAQ (reference sequence). V trimming: 3 bases; J trimming: 6 bases; junction bases outside the gene matches: 12. The CDR3 contains 18 residues. Here the CDR3 DNA reads TGTGCCAGCAGCTTCCCGGGACTAGCGGCCCCCCCGCCCGGGGAGCTGTTTTTT. Amino acids: CASSFPGLAAPPPGELFF.

This clonotype was recorded a few times. The chain has TRBV12-3 or TRBV12-4 and TRBJ2-7; D may match TRBD1 or TRBD2 (5 bases each). This CDR3 region has 13 residues. V dropped 10 bases and J dropped 5 bases, with 18 bases sitting between them. Here the CDR3 DNA reads TGTGCCACCTCTCGGGCAGGGAGCAACGAGCAGTACTTC. It is translated as CATSRAGSNEQYF.

This clonotype was recorded a few times. CDR3 sequence reads: CASSKPPTGGTYEQYF. CDR3 DNA sequence: TGTGCCAGCAGTAAGCCCCCGACAGGGGGAACCTACGAGCAGTACTTC. V usage is TRBV7-2 and J usage is TRBJ2-7; 9 nucleotides align to TRBD1. The CDR3 has 16 amino acids. Germline V gives CDR1 SGHTA, CDR2 FQGNSA. Trimming at V came to 6 bases and at J to 2 bases, leaving 11 bases not matched to a gene.

This clonotype was observed a few times. This chain uses TRBV7-4 with TRBJ1-4; TRBD1 is a possible D gene (6 bases). V lost 5 bases, J lost 0 bases, and 13 bases lay in between. Germline V gene data show CDR1 as SGHVT and CDR2 as SQSDAQ. This CDR3 is 16 amino acids long. This CDR3 is CASSAQGSATNEKLFF. The CDR3, as DNA: TGTGCCAGCAGCGCCCAGGGGTCGGCAACTAATGAAAAACTGTTTTTT.

CDR3 amino acids: CASSPKDRVVETQYF. The CDR3 DNA reads TGTGCCAGCTCACCGAAGGACAGGGTGGTGGAGACCCAGTACTTC. The chain employs TRBV18 and TRBJ2-5; 8 positions agree with TRBD1. Trimming cost V 3 bases and J 5 bases; bases outside gene matches: 8. Germline V gene sequence: CDR1 KGHSH, CDR2 LQKENI. The CDR3 consists of 15 residues.

In its sample, this clonotype was seen a few times. The chain uses TRBV19 and TRBJ1-5; 7 bases match TRBD1. V was pared by 7 bases and J by 0 bases, with 6 bases of the junction left unmatched. The CDR3 loop spans 15 amino acids. CDR1 is LNHDA and CDR2 is SQIVND in the germline V gene (reference sequence). CDR3 DNA: TGTGCCAGTAAGACAGGGCGGAATAGCAATCAGCCCCAGCATTTT. Translating gives CASKTGRNSNQPQHF.

This clonotype was seen a handful of times. The J gene is TRBJ2-1, the V gene TRBV28; D gene unclear. Germline V gene lookup returns CDR1 MDHEN and CDR2 SYDVKM. V lost 3 bases and J lost 0, with 12 bases in between. The CDR3 is 16 amino acids. The CDR3 DNA reads as TGTGCCAGCAGTTTTCAAGGCGGTAGCTCCTACAATGAGCAGTTCTTC. Encoded protein: CASSFQGGSSYNEQFF.

In its sample, this clonotype was seen once. This chain connects TRBV4-1 to TRBJ2-5, with 10 positions matching TRBD2. The V and J ends lost 1 base and 2 bases, in that order; junction bases with no gene match: 10. There are 18 residues in the CDR3. Germline V gene sequence: CDR1 MGHRA, CDR2 YSYEKL. This CDR3 reads CASSQGPGIAGGQETQYF. For the CDR3, the DNA is TGCGCCAGCAGCCAAGGCCCGGGGATAGCGGGGGGACAAGAGACCCAGTACTTC.

A remark on this clonotype: The junction shows a germline mismatch at one end, possibly a read error. The chain uses TRBV4-1 and TRBJ2-2, with D possibly being TRBD2 (5 bases). Per the germline V gene, CDR1 is MGHRA and CDR2 is YSYEKL. The length of the CDR3 is 15 residues. For the CDR3, the DNA is TGTGCCAGCAGCCAACCCTACGGGGAAACCGGGGAGCTGTTTTTT. Protein sequence: CASSQPYGETGELFF.

This clonotype was observed many times. The chain has TRBV7-9 and TRBJ2-1; 8 nucleotides agree with TRBD1. The CDR3 has 17 residues. CDR1 is SEHNR and CDR2 is FQNEAQ in the germline V gene (reference sequence). The ends lost 4 bases at V and 3 bases at J; junction bases unmatched: 11. Here the CDR3 DNA reads TGTGCCAGCAGCTCGCGAAAGCCTGGACAGGGCTACAATGAGCAGTTCTTC. It is translated as CASSSRKPGQGYNEQFF.

In its sample, this clonotype was seen a few times. V is TRBV12-3 or TRBV12-4 and J is TRBJ1-2, with a tentative D call TRBD1 (6 bases). The length of the CDR3 is 12 residues. V dropped 6 bases and J dropped 4 bases, with 9 bases sitting between them. The CDR3 DNA reads TGTGCCAGCAGACAGGGAACCTATGGCTACACCTTC. Protein: CASRQGTYGYTF.